This T cell receptor beta chain derives from a study of T cell responses to AZD1222 COVID-19 vaccine. Only in-frame clones appear in the TCRdb table, and some are missing; sequencing was by immunoSEQ multiplex PCR. The table lists under 150,000 clones, 75% to 95% of them singletons. Study outcomes and limitations: Clonal diversity may have been underestimated in mostly white British donors. As reported, nearly half of all spike-specific TCRs target variant regions that are unmutated. Only a handful of AZD1222 recipients, more than five in all, had baseline seropositivity. No repertoire was sampled before or during the peak T cell response, only after it.

In regard to this clone: Antigen: not known.

V lost 4 bases to trimming and J lost 5 bases, with 23 bases between them. The CDR3 length is 18 residues. Germline V gene sequence: CDR1 SGHVS, CDR2 FQNEAQ. The clonotype originates from an adult who received the AZD1222 COVID-19 vaccine. The gene calls are TRBV7-8 and TRBJ1-4; TRBD1 might be the D (5 bases). The material was peripheral blood, obtained 28 days after the second AZD1222 dose. CDR3 bases: TGTGCCAGCAGCTACGGGTTACTCGGGACTCTGATAAATGAAAAACTGTTTTTT. Translated, it gives CASSYGLLGTLINEKLFF.